The clone carrying this T cell receptor beta chain has a handful of counts. The antigen is not known. This entry belongs to a study of human T cells and chemical hapten exposure. Study-wide results and caveats: With alopecia, donors may have immune responses unlike healthy people's. Patch test score showed a positive correlation with PT1 expanded TCR counts.

This CDR3 is 15 amino acids long. CDR1 and CDR2 from the germline V gene are SGHVS and FQNEAQ. V gave up 1 base and J gave up 0 bases, with 9 bases separating them. Time point meaning: pre-sensitization, week 0. Specified treatment: therapeutic diphenylcyclopropenone sensitization with weekly scalp DPC. The donor pool consisted of alopecia patients aged 18 to 70 years, considered suitable for DPC. What the library attached to individual cDNA molecules were unique molecular identifiers. TCRdb reprocessed the RACE reads via MiXCR and lists one record per CDR3 protein. The sample gives roughly 260,000 distinct CDR3 sequences, over 8% of which show up once; 2% to 2.5% is in the top ten.

Sequencing used whole blood, obtained in connection with sensitization to the hapten diphenylcyclopropenone (DPC). This chain connects TRBV7-8 to TRBJ1-1, with D unclear. This receptor was obtained from a woman aged 40 to 50 with alopecia areata. Some clones in this sample may be carry-over from other donors' samples. The CDR3 DNA is TGTGCCAGCAGCTTAGTGGGCAGAATGAACACTGAAGCTTTCTTT. Encoded protein: CASSLVGRMNTEAFF.